The sequence of this T cell receptor beta chain was determined in a study of radiotherapy plus CTLA-4 blockade in lung cancer. Study context: Objective responses were recorded in about 18% of patients, with disease control recorded in 30% to 35%.

With ipilimumab providing CTLA-4 blockade, focal radiation was administered to patients who had chemo-refractory metastatic non-small-cell lung cancer. TCRdb's copy holds only in-frame clones and misses some; the assay was immunoSEQ multiplex PCR. The sample lists about 85,000 clones; around 88% were seen once. Points from the study as a whole: Early shifts in blood T cell clones, with interferon-beta, reportedly predicted response best. Radiotherapy was combined with ipilimumab, and tumor-derived TCR clones then expanded in blood.

With regard to this clone: Its antigen is not identified.

Germline-derived CDR1 and CDR2 are SGHNT and YYREEE (reference sequence). The V end was cut by 4 bases, the J end by 9 bases, with 14 bases between. The CDR3 length is 13 residues. Specimen: peripheral blood, collected from a patient treated with radiotherapy plus ipilimumab. J is TRBJ2-1 and V is TRBV5-4; D is unclear. The receptor was derived from a human donor with non-small cell lung cancer who had a partial response to radiotherapy plus ipilimumab. CDR3 DNA: TGTGCCAGCAGCCCCGAGTGGCGGAGTGAGCAGTTCTTC. It codes for CASSPEWRSEQFF. Looking up the rest from reference TRBV5-4 and TRBJ2-1 gives the full variable domain: ETGVTQSPTHLIKTRGQQVTLRCSSQSGHNTVSWYQQALGQGPQFIFQYYREEENGRGNFPPRFSGLQFPNYSSELNVNALELDDSALYLCASSPEWRSEQFFGPGTRLTVL.